The TCR beta chain described here comes from a study of metastatic and nonmetastatic thyroid tumors. Study information: Repertoires from malignant and benign thyroid patients were compared across blood and tumor or nodule tissue. Study-wide findings and caveats: According to reports, the diversity of TCR beta was significantly higher in malignant thyroid tumors than in benign nodules, and this held in both blood and tumor samples.

Each patient came to thyroid surgery without any prior treatment (of any kind). In this sample, this clone is medium-sized (0.01 to 0.1%). Its target is not known. Original analysis: Clinicopathological groups differed in CDR3, with these differences serving to build a distant-metastasis classifier for papillary thyroid cancer. TCRdb reassembled clones from the PCR reads with MiXCR. The V and J calls were determined by TCRdb, not by the authors. The table shows 13,000 to 15,000 clones, with roughly 28% occurring only once. This sequence was found in a female donor with papillary thyroid cancer or a benign thyroid nodule (not recorded which). Some clones in this sample may be carry-over from other donors' samples. The sample comprised blood.

CDR3 loop: CASSRDREEGSPLHF. The CDR3 DNA reads TGTGCCAGCAGCCGAGACAGGGAGGAAGGGTCACCCCTCCACTTT. This chain connects TRBV5-5 to TRBJ1-6, with 7 bases matching TRBD1. The J segment lost 10 bases and the V segment lost 4 bases, leaving 11 bases of the junction unmatched. This CDR3 spans 15 amino acids. Germline V CDR1 and CDR2: SGHKS, YYEKEE (reference sequence). The full variable domain, rest sourced from reference TRBV5-5 and TRBJ1-6, is DAGVTQSPTHLIKTRGQQVTLRCSPISGHKSVSWYQQVLGQGPQFIFQYYEKEERGRGNFPDRFSARQFPNYSSELNVNALLLGDSALYLCASSRDREEGSPLHFGNGTRLTVT.